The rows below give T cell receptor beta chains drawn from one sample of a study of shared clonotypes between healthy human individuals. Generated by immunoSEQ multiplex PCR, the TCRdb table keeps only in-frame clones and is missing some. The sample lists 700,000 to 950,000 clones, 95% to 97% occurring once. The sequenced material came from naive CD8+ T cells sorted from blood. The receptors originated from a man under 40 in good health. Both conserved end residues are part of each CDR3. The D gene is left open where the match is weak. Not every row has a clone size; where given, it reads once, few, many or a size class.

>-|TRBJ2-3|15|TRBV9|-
CASSPDRFSTDTQYF
TGTGCCAGCAGCCCGGACAGATTTAGCACAGATACGCAGTATTTT
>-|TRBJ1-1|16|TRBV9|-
CASSVSSGSANTEAFF
TGTGCCAGCAGCGTTAGCTCCGGTTCGGCGAACACTGAAGCTTTCTTT
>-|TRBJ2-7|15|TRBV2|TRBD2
CASSGGASGSYEQYF
TGTGCCAGCAGTGGTGGGGCTAGCGGGAGCTACGAGCAGTACTTC
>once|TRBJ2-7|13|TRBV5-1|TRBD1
CASSPGTGKEQYF
TGCGCCAGCAGTCCCGGGACAGGGAAAGAGCAGTACTTC
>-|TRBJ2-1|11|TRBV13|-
CASSSGNEQFF
TGTGCCAGCAGTAGCGGTAATGAGCAGTTCTTC
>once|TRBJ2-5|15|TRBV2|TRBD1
CASSELTGAGETQYF
TGTGCCAGCAGTGAATTGACAGGGGCAGGAGAGACCCAGTACTTC
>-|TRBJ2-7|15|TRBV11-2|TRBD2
CASSLAPAGVYEQYF
TGTGCCAGCAGCTTAGCCCCAGCGGGAGTCTACGAGCAGTACTTC
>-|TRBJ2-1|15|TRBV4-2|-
CASSQGANSYNEQFF
TGTGCCAGCAGCCAGGGGGCTAACTCCTACAATGAGCAGTTCTTC
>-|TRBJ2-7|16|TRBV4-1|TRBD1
CASSRLSDRESYEQYF
TGCGCCAGCAGCCGGCTCTCCGACAGGGAATCCTACGAGCAGTACTTC
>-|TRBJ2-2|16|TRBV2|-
CASSGAGRGGSGELFF
TGTGCCAGCAGTGGAGCCGGCAGGGGAGGCAGTGGGGAGCTGTTTTTT
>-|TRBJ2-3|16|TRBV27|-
CASSLGGSLYGDTQYF
TGTGCCAGCAGTTTAGGGGGGAGCCTATATGGGGATACGCAGTATTTT
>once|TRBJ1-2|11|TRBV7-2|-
CASSDGYGYTF
TGTGCCAGCAGCGACGGTTATGGCTACACCTTC
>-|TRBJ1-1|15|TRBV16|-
CASSPKSGDPLVAFF
TGTGCCAGCAGCCCCAAAAGTGGGGACCCCTTGGTCGCTTTCTTT
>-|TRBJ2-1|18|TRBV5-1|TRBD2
CASSLTSSGLSSYNEQFF
TGCGCCAGCAGCTTGACTAGTAGCGGGTTAAGCTCCTACAATGAGCAGTTCTTC
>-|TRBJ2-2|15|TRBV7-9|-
CASSLSQSNTGELFF
TGTGCCAGCAGCTTATCACAGTCGAACACCGGGGAGCTGTTTTTT
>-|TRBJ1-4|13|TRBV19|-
CASNRGANEKLFF
TGTGCCAGTAACCGGGGAGCTAATGAAAAACTGTTTTTT
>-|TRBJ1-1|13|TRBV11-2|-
CASSRRVNTEAFF
TGTGCCAGCAGCCGCAGGGTGAACACTGAAGCTTTCTTT
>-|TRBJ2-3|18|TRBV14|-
CASSQEGGRRVGTDTQYF
TGTGCCAGCAGCCAAGAAGGCGGAAGGCGGGTGGGCACAGATACGCAGTATTTT
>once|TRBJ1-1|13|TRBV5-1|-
CASSPGLNTEAFF
TGCGCCAGCAGCCCGGGACTGAACACTGAAGCTTTCTTT
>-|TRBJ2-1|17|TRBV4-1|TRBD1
CASSQGPGTGSYNEQFF
TGCGCCAGCAGCCAAGGGCCCGGGACAGGCTCCTACAATGAGCAGTTCTTC
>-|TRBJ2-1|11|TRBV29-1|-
CSAPRYNEQFF
TGCAGCGCCCCACGATACAATGAGCAGTTCTTC
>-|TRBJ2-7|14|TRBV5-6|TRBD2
CASGRGTSGYGQYF
TGTGCCAGCGGGAGAGGGACTAGCGGATACGGGCAGTACTTC
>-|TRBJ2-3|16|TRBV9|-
CASSVVATTSTDTQYF
TGTGCCAGCAGCGTAGTTGCTACCACTAGCACAGATACGCAGTATTTT
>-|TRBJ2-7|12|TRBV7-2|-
CASSLDFYEQYF
TGTGCCAGCAGCTTAGATTTCTACGAGCAGTACTTC
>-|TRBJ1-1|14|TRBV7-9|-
CASSLLGVNTEAFF
TGTGCCAGCAGCTTATTAGGGGTGAACACTGAAGCTTTCTTT
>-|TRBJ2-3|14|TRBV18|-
CASSPPADTDTQYF
TGTGCCAGCTCACCCCCTGCAGACACAGATACGCAGTATTTT
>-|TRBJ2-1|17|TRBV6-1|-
CASSEATVIPSYNEQFF
TGTGCCAGCAGTGAAGCTACAGTCATCCCCTCCTACAATGAGCAGTTCTTC
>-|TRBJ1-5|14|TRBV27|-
CASSPSGSSQPQHF
TGTGCCAGCAGCCCATCCGGGTCGAGCCAGCCCCAGCATTTT
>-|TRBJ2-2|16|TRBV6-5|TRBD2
CASSYLAGASAGELFF
TGTGCCAGCAGTTATCTAGCGGGAGCTTCGGCCGGGGAGCTGTTTTTT
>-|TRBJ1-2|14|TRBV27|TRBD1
CASRPGTDNYGYTF
TGTGCCAGCAGACCGGGGACAGATAACTATGGCTACACCTTC
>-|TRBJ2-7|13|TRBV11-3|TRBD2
CASSSSGSAEQYF
TGTGCCAGCAGCAGTAGCGGGAGCGCCGAGCAGTACTTC
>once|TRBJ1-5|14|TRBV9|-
CASSVGYSNQPQHF
TGTGCCAGCAGCGTAGGGTATAGCAATCAGCCCCAGCATTTT
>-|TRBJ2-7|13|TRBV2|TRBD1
CASILGQDYEQYF
TGTGCCAGCATATTGGGACAGGATTACGAGCAGTACTTC
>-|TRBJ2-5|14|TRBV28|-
CASSFQGGRETQYF
TGTGCCAGCAGTTTCCAGGGCGGGCGAGAGACCCAGTACTTC
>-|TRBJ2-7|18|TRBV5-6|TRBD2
CASSRPGLAGVSSYEQYF
TGTGCCAGCAGCCGACCGGGACTAGCGGGAGTATCGTCCTACGAGCAGTACTTC
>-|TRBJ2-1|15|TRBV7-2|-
CASSFGPSSYNEQFF
TGTGCCAGCAGCTTCGGCCCGAGCTCCTACAATGAGCAGTTCTTC
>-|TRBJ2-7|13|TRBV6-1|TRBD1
CASRDRGSYEQYF
TGTGCCAGCAGGGACAGGGGTTCCTACGAGCAGTACTTC
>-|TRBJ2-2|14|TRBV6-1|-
CASSEGSGDGELFF
TGTGCCAGCAGTGAAGGTTCGGGGGACGGGGAGCTGTTTTTT
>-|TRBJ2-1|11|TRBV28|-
CASSLGLTWVF
TGTGCCAGCAGTTTAGGGCTAACCTGGGTCTTC
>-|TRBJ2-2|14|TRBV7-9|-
CASSVSGLGRELFF
TGTGCCAGCAGCGTATCGGGGCTGGGAAGGGAGCTGTTTTTT
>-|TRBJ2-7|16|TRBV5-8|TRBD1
CASSSRQGAVSYEQYF
TGTGCCAGCAGCAGTCGACAGGGGGCCGTGAGCTACGAGCAGTACTTC
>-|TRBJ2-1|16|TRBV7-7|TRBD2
CASSYSGMSSYNEQFF
TGTGCTAGCAGTTATAGCGGGATGAGCTCCTACAATGAGCAGTTCTTC
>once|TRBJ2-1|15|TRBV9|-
CASSPTVTLRLEQFF
TGTGCCAGCAGCCCGACAGTTACACTGCGACTTGAGCAGTTCTTC
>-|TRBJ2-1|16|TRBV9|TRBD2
CASSVFQAGADNEQFF
TGTGCCAGCAGCGTATTTCAAGCGGGAGCCGACAATGAGCAGTTCTTC
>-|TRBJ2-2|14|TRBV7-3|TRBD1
CASSETGNTGELFF
TGTGCCAGCAGCGAGACAGGGAATACCGGGGAGCTGTTTTTT
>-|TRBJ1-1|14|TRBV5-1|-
CASSLGGGVAEAFF
TGCGCCAGCAGCCTGGGCGGGGGAGTCGCTGAAGCTTTCTTT